Here is one T cell receptor (beta chain) with its context. Antigen unknown. Prior to thyroid surgery, none of the patients had received any treatment. Study processing details: Built for papillary thyroid cancer, a distant-metastasis classifier drew on CDR3 differences across clinicopathological groups. TCRdb reanalyzed the PCR reads with MiXCR. TCRdb's processing, not the authors', yielded these V and J calls. The table records 39,000 or so clones, around half of them present only once. CDR3 length equals 14 residues. Germline CDR1 is DFQATT and CDR2 is SNEGSKA (reference sequence). V shed 5 bases, J shed 5 bases, and the junction held 10 bases outside the gene matches. The data originate from a study of metastatic and nonmetastatic thyroid tumors. Looking at the study overall: Patients with malignant and benign thyroid disease provided blood and tumor or nodule tissue, whose repertoires were compared.

Broader study findings: Malignant tumors reportedly showed significantly higher TCR beta diversity than benign nodules in both blood and tumor.

Sequencing was carried out using tumor tissue. The chain combines TRBV20-1 with TRBJ2-7; 9 bases map to TRBD2. The sequence came from a male donor with papillary thyroid cancer or a benign thyroid nodule (not recorded which). Some clones in this sample may be carry-over from other donors' samples. The CDR3: CSAPPAGGSHEQYF. DNA for the CDR3: TGCAGTGCTCCCCCGGCGGGAGGGTCCCACGAGCAGTACTTC.